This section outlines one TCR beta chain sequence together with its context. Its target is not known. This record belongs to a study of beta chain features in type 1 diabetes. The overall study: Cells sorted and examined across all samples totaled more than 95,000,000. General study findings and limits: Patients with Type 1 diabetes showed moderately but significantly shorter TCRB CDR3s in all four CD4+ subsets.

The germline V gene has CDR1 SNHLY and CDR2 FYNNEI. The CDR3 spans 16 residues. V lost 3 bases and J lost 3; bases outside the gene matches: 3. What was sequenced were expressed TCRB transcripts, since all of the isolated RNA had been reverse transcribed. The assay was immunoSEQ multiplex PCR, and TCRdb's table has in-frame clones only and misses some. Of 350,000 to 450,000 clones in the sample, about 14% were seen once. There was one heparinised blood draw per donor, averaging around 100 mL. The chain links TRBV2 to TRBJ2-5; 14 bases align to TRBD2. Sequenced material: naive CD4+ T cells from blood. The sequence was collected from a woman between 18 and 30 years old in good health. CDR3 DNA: TGTGCCAGCAGTGAGACTAGCGGGAGGGCCGAAGAGACCCAGTACTTC. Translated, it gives CASSETSGRAEETQYF.